A selection of T cell receptor beta chains follows, all from one sample in a study of blood T cell repertoires in COVID-19. TCRdb's copy holds only in-frame clones and misses some; the assay was immunoSEQ multiplex PCR. The sample includes approximately 89,000 clones, roughly 80% of them seen just once. Sequencing was done on a sample of peripheral blood. These receptors originate from a woman older than 75 with acute or convalescent COVID-19. CDR3s include the opening cysteine and the closing phenylalanine or tryptophan. D genes are given only for firm matches. Rows may omit the clone size; those that give it use once, few, many or a size class.

V	D	J	size	DNA	CDR3
TRBV6-5	.	TRBJ1-1	.	TGTGCCAGCACCAGGGGCATTATGAACACTGAAGCTTTCTTT	CASTRGIMNTEAFF
TRBV7-9	TRBD1	TRBJ2-7	.	TGTGCCAGCAGCCTAGCCGGGACAGGGGCCTACGAGCAGTACTTC	CASSLAGTGAYEQYF
TRBV9	.	TRBJ2-1	.	TGTGCCAGCAGCGTACTAGGATCAGACAATGAGCAGTTCTTC	CASSVLGSDNEQFF
TRBV28	TRBD2	TRBJ2-7	.	TGTGCCAGCAGTTTGGGACGGACTAGCGGGAGGAGCGAGCAGTACTTC	CASSLGRTSGRSEQYF
TRBV2	.	TRBJ1-1	.	TGTGCCAGCAGGAGATCAGGGCCCACTGAAGCTTTCTTT	CASRRSGPTEAFF
TRBV7-9	.	TRBJ2-1	.	TGTGCCAGCAGCTTAACGGGGGGCACGAACAATGAGCAGTTCTTC	CASSLTGGTNNEQFF
TRBV3-1/TRBV3-2	.	TRBJ1-6	.	TGTGCCAGCAGCCAAAAGACAGTCAATAATTCACCCCTCCACTTT	CASSQKTVNNSPLHF
TRBV2	TRBD1	TRBJ2-7	few	TGTGCCAGCAGCCTTGGACAGGGTGGATACTTC	CASSLGQGGYF
TRBV5-1	.	TRBJ2-7	.	TGCGCCAGCAGCTTGGCCTATCACTCCTACGAGCAGTACTTC	CASSLAYHSYEQYF
TRBV2	.	TRBJ1-5	few	TGTGCCAGCACAGGGAGGGATTATAGCAATCAGCCCCAGCATTTT	CASTGRDYSNQPQHF
TRBV18	.	TRBJ2-1	.	TGTGCCAGCTCACCGGAGTGGAGTCGTATGGTCAATGAGCAGTTCTTC	CASSPEWSRMVNEQFF
TRBV14	.	TRBJ2-7	.	TGTGCCAGCAGCTTGAAGCAGCGGTACGAGCAGTACTTC	CASSLKQRYEQYF
TRBV10-1	.	TRBJ2-5	.	TGCGCCAGCAGTGAACGGCGGCAAGAGACCCAGTACTTC	CASSERRQETQYF
TRBV2	TRBD2	TRBJ2-7	.	TGTGCCAGCAGTGGGGGGGGTAACTACGAGCAGTACTTC	CASSGGGNYEQYF
TRBV18	TRBD1	TRBJ1-1	.	TGTGCCAGCTCACCACCTGGGGCACAGGGGGCGGCAGCTTTCTTT	CASSPPGAQGAAAFF
TRBV6-5	TRBD1	TRBJ2-5	.	TGTGCCAGCAGACAGACAGGGAAAGAGACCCAGTACTTC	CASRQTGKETQYF
TRBV9	TRBD2	TRBJ2-3	.	TGTGCCAGCAGCGTAACCACTAGCGGGGGGGCCCCAGATACGCAGTATTTT	CASSVTTSGGAPDTQYF
TRBV18	TRBD1	TRBJ1-5	.	TGTGCCAGCTCAGCACTATTGACAGGGGTTCAGCCCCAGCATTTT	CASSALLTGVQPQHF
TRBV2	TRBD1	TRBJ2-1	.	TGTGCCAGCAGTTGGGACAGCCCCAATGAGCAGTTCTTC	CASSWDSPNEQFF
TRBV7-9	.	TRBJ1-3	.	TGTGCCAGCAGCTTTACAGCTGGAAACACCATATATTTT	CASSFTAGNTIYF
TRBV5-4	TRBD2	TRBJ2-1	.	TGTGCCAGCAGCTTGGCCGGGACTAGCGGGAGGAATGAGCAGTTCTTC	CASSLAGTSGRNEQFF
TRBV5-1	.	TRBJ2-2	.	TGCGCCAGCAGCTTGTCCAAGCTCTTGAACACCGGGGAGCTGTTTTTT	CASSLSKLLNTGELFF
TRBV7-9	.	TRBJ2-5	.	TGTGCCAGCAGCTTACGGCCCAAAGGACTCGAGACCCAGTACTTC	CASSLRPKGLETQYF
TRBV3-1/TRBV3-2	TRBD1	TRBJ1-1	.	TGTGCCAGCAGCCAAGAAGCTAGAGACAGGGCGGCTTTCTTT	CASSQEARDRAAFF
TRBV6-6	TRBD1	TRBJ1-1	.	TGTGCCAGCAGTCGGGACAGGCAGGGCACTGAAGCTTTCTTT	CASSRDRQGTEAFF
TRBV5-1	TRBD2	TRBJ2-7	.	TGCGCCAGCAGTTTTGGGACTAGCGGGAGCAACGAGCAGTACTTC	CASSFGTSGSNEQYF
TRBV5-1	TRBD1	TRBJ2-2	.	TGCGCCAGCAGCTTGGCAGGGGGCGCCGGGGAGCTGTTTTTT	CASSLAGGAGELFF
TRBV5-8	.	TRBJ1-5	.	TGTGCCAGCAGCTCCACTTATCAGCCCCAGCATTTT	CASSSTYQPQHF
TRBV5-6	TRBD2	TRBJ2-2	.	TGTGCCAGCAGCGAGGTGGGGCTCGGGGGGGCCGGGGAGCTGTTTTTT	CASSEVGLGGAGELFF
TRBV5-1	.	TRBJ1-5	.	TGCGCCAGCAGCTCCAGACCGGGGATTCAGCCCCAGCATTTT	CASSSRPGIQPQHF
TRBV20-1	.	TRBJ1-5	.	TGCAGTGCTAGTATTGTTAATAGCAATCAGCCCCAGCATTTT	CSASIVNSNQPQHF
TRBV5-1	TRBD2	TRBJ2-7	.	TGCGCCAGCAGCTTGGGGCTAGCGGGAGCCTACGAGCAGTACTTC	CASSLGLAGAYEQYF
TRBV11-2	TRBD1	TRBJ1-4	.	TGTGCCAGCAGCTTAACAACGACAGGGGGGCGCGAAAAACTGTTTTTT	CASSLTTTGGREKLFF
TRBV18	.	TRBJ2-5	.	TGTGCCAGCTCACCAAGTTGGGGGCCTCAAGAGACCCAGTACTTC	CASSPSWGPQETQYF
TRBV7-3	.	TRBJ2-2	.	TGTGCCAGCAGCTTAGTCGCGAACACCGGGGAGCTGTTTTTT	CASSLVANTGELFF
TRBV29-1	.	TRBJ2-1	.	TGCAGCGTTGGGTCACTAGGAGCCTACAATGAGCAGTTCTTC	CSVGSLGAYNEQFF
TRBV5-1	TRBD1	TRBJ1-2	.	TGCGCCAGCAGCACGGGACAGCTGCTTAACTATGGCTACACCTTC	CASSTGQLLNYGYTF
TRBV9	.	TRBJ1-2	.	TGTGCCAGCAGCGTAGCTACTGGGCCTACCTATGGCTACACCTTC	CASSVATGPTYGYTF
TRBV3-1/TRBV3-2	TRBD1	TRBJ2-7	.	TGTGCCAGCAGCCTTCTACAGGGGGTAGGCTACGAGCAGTACTTC	CASSLLQGVGYEQYF
TRBV5-1	.	TRBJ2-5	few	TGCGCCAGCAGCCCGGAAGGGGGTTGGGAGACCCAGTACTTC	CASSPEGGWETQYF
TRBV27	.	TRBJ2-3	few	TGTGCCAGCAGTTTATCCCCGACAACGAGTCTTACGCAGTATTTT	CASSLSPTTSLTQYF
TRBV4-2	.	TRBJ2-7	once	TGTGCCAGCAGCCAAGATCAGGGTAGGGAGCAGTACTTC	CASSQDQGREQYF
TRBV30	.	TRBJ1-5	.	TGTGCCTGGAGTGTAAGGGAGAATCAGCCCCAGCATTTT	CAWSVRENQPQHF
TRBV11-2	TRBD2	TRBJ2-7	.	TGTGCCAGCAGCGCTGGACTAGCGGCTGCCTACGAGCAGTACTTC	CASSAGLAAAYEQYF
TRBV11-2	TRBD1	TRBJ2-2	once	TGTGCCAGCAGCCCCAGACAGGGCCTGAACACCGGGGAGCTGTTTTTT	CASSPRQGLNTGELFF
TRBV5-4	.	TRBJ2-7	once	TGTGCCAGCAGCTTCCCCCAACGGGGTACCTACGAGCAGTACTTC	CASSFPQRGTYEQYF
TRBV12-3/TRBV12-4	TRBD1	TRBJ1-1	.	TGTGCCAGCAGTAGACAGGGGAACACTGAAGCTTTCTTT	CASSRQGNTEAFF
TRBV25-1	TRBD1	TRBJ1-3	.	TGTGCCAGCAGTGACGGGACAGTTGGAAACACCATATATTTT	CASSDGTVGNTIYF
TRBV6-1	.	TRBJ1-1	.	TGTGCCAGCGGGAAACAGGGGAACACTGAAGCTTTCTTT	CASGKQGNTEAFF
TRBV9	TRBD2	TRBJ2-2	once	TGTGCCAGCAGCGGGGGTAGCGGGGGCACCGGGGAGCTGTTTTTT	CASSGGSGGTGELFF
TRBV5-1	TRBD1	TRBJ1-2	.	TGCGCCAGCAGCCTAAAGACACAGGGGGCGGATGGCTACACCTTC	CASSLKTQGADGYTF
TRBV7-7	TRBD2	TRBJ2-7	few	TGTGCCAGCAGCGTCGGGACTAGCGGGGCCGACGAGCAGTACTTC	CASSVGTSGADEQYF
TRBV7-6	.	TRBJ2-2	.	TGTGCCAGCAGAACTGAAATAGCGAACACCGGGGAGCTGTTTTTT	CASRTEIANTGELFF
TRBV9	.	TRBJ2-1	.	TGTGCCAGCAGCGTAGCCGGGGGTCAGGGCAATGAGCAGTTCTTC	CASSVAGGQGNEQFF
TRBV5-1	.	TRBJ1-3	.	TGCGCCAGCAGCTTGGGGCACCCTGGAAACACCATATATTTT	CASSLGHPGNTIYF
TRBV5-1	TRBD2	TRBJ2-2	.	TGCGCCAGCAGCTCCCCGGGACTAGTGAACACCGGGGAGCTGTTTTTT	CASSSPGLVNTGELFF
TRBV5-4	.	TRBJ2-3	.	TGTGCCAGCAGCTTGCCCCACGGGACAGATACGCAGTATTTT	CASSLPHGTDTQYF
TRBV19	.	TRBJ2-3	.	TGTGCTTCGGCGGGGGCGGATACGCAGTATTTT	CASAGADTQYF
TRBV6-1	.	TRBJ1-4	.	TGTGCCAGCAGTGAAGTTTATAATGAAAAACTGTTTTTT	CASSEVYNEKLFF
TRBV6-1	.	TRBJ2-2	few	TGTGCCAGCAGTGAATTCCCCCAGGGTATCGCCGGGGAGCTGTTTTTT	CASSEFPQGIAGELFF